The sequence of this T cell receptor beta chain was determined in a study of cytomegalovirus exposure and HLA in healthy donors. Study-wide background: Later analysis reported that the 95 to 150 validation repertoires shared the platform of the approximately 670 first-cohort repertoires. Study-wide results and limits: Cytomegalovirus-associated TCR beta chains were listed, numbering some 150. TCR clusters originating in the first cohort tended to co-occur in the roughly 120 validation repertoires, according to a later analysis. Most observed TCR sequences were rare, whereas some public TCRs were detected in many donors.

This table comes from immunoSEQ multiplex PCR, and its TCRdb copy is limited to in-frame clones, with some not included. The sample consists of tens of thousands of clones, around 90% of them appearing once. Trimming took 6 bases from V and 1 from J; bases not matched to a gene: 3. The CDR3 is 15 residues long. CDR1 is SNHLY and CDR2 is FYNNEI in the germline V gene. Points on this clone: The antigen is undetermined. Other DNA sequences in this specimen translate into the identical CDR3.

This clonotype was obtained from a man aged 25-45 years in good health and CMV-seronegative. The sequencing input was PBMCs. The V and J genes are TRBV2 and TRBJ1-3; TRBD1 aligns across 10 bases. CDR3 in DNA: TGTGCCAGCAGAAGACAGGGGGCATCTGGAAACACCATATATTTT. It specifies CASRRQGASGNTIYF.